This T cell receptor (beta chain) was recorded in a study of coeliac disease. The wider study: Each coeliac patient was active, refractory type I, or diet-controlled. The study queried TRBV7-2 bias without high-resolution HLA data.

General study points: Only 1 of 6 controls, but about 55% of the 18 coeliac samples, showed published gliadin-specific TRB sequences.

Comment on this clone: Antigen: not known.

CDR1 and CDR2 from the germline V gene are MDHEN and SYDVKM. The CDR3 has 13 amino acids. Trimming removed 6 bases at V and 4 bases at J, with 10 bases between. The method was immunoSEQ multiplex PCR; TCRdb's version includes in-frame clones alone and lacks a portion of them. The table has several thousand clones, more than 60% seen once. V is TRBV28 and J is TRBJ1-5, with a possible D match to TRBD1 (5 bases). The receptor was isolated from a woman aged 60-75 years with active celiac disease. The sample taken for sequencing was lamina propria lymphocytes from the gut. The CDR3 sequence: CASRQQENQPQHF. The DNA for the CDR3 is TGTGCCAGCAGACAACAGGAGAATCAGCCCCAGCATTTT.